This note documents a single T cell receptor (beta chain) sequence. The sample comes from a study of blood T cell repertoires in COVID-19. Across the whole study: Acute and convalescent COVID-19 samples came from the United States, Italy and Spain.

Per the original methods: The authors estimated nucleated cell counts from reference gene primer amplification. The data were produced by immunoSEQ multiplex PCR, yet TCRdb's version contains in-frame clones alone and is incomplete. V and J calls and clone size are given by that table; D and trimming were obtained from the DNA. The data contain 250,000 to 350,000 clones, around nine tenths of them seen just once; the ten biggest clones take up around 11%. From germline, CDR1 is KGHSH and CDR2 LQKENI. The CDR3 has 17 residues. J was trimmed by 0 bases and V by 0 bases; bases with no gene match: 4. The V and J genes are TRBV18 and TRBJ2-3; TRBD1 aligns across 9 bases. Sequencing was done on a sample of peripheral blood. The TCR was taken from a woman in her thirties with COVID-19, enrolled during active disease. CDR3 region: CASSPPIGTGSTDTQYF. CDR3 nucleotide sequence: TGTGCCAGCTCACCACCGATCGGGACAGGGAGCACAGATACGCAGTATTTT. Supplemented by reference TRBV18 and TRBJ2-3, the full variable domain reads NAGVMQNPRHLVRRRGQEARLRCSPMKGHSHVYWYRQLPEEGLKFMVYLQKENIIDESGMPKERFSAEFPKEGPSILRIQQVVRGDSAAYFCASSPPIGTGSTDTQYFGPGTRLTVL.